The 10 T cell receptor beta chains presented below share a single source sample, sequenced in a study of beta chain features in type 1 diabetes. What was sequenced were expressed TCRB transcripts, since all of the isolated RNA had been reverse transcribed. Generated by immunoSEQ multiplex PCR, the TCRdb table keeps only in-frame clones and is missing some. The profile covers tens of thousands of clones, with under 35% appearing a single time and 0.4% to 0.45% taken by the ten largest. Material: stem cell memory CD4+ T cells from blood. Source of these receptors: a young woman in good health.

This clone turned up a few times. The chain has TRBV18 and TRBJ2-1; 10 nucleotides line up with TRBD2. The length of the CDR3 is 16 residues. The V segment lost 3 bases and the J segment 4 bases; nucleotides outside the gene matches: 6. In germline, CDR1 is KGHSH, CDR2 LQKENI. The CDR3 DNA reads TGTGCCAGCTCACCTTTCGCACTAGCGGGGTACAATGAGCAGTTCTTC. Protein sequence: CASSPFALAGYNEQFF.

In this sample, this clone turned up a few times. The V and J genes are TRBV2 and TRBJ1-2, with TRBD1 identical over 9 bases. Germline assignment: CDR1 SNHLY and CDR2 FYNNEI. The CDR3 is made up of 14 amino acids. Trimming took 4 bases from V and 6 from J; bases not matched to a gene: 6. CDR3 protein: CASSATGGGDGYTF. The DNA for the CDR3 is TGTGCCAGCAGTGCGACAGGGGGAGGTGATGGCTACACCTTC.

The table lists this clone with a few counts. This rearrangement joins TRBV7-2 to TRBJ2-1; TRBD2 matches at 7 bases. The V segment lost 5 bases and the J segment 12 bases; nucleotides outside the gene matches: 13. The germline gives CDR1 SGHTA, CDR2 FQGNSA. The CDR3 runs to 14 residues. The CDR3 loop reads CASSAQTSPRMQFF. Here the CDR3 DNA reads TGTGCCAGCAGCGCCCAGACTAGCCCTAGGATGCAGTTCTTC.

The sample holds a few counts of this clone. As DNA, the CDR3 is TGCGCCAGCAGCAGGACAGCGACCTATGGCTACACCTTC. Translation: CASSRTATYGYTF. The chain combines TRBV5-1 with TRBJ1-2; tentatively, D is TRBD1 (6 bases). CDR3 size: 13 residues. V was cut by 4 bases and J by 4 bases, with 11 bases left in between. Germline V gene data show CDR1 as SGHRS and CDR2 as YFSETQ. Using reference TRBV5-1 and TRBJ1-2 for the parts outside the CDR3, the full variable domain is KAGVTQTPRYLIKTRGQQVTLSCSPISGHRSVSWYQQTPGQGLQFLFEYFSETQRNKGNFPGRFSGRQFSNSRSEMNVSTLELGDSALYLCASSRTATYGYTFGSGTRLTVV.

The DNA for the CDR3 is TGCGCCAGCGAAACAGGGGCCGCGAATGAGCAGTTCTTC. It encodes CASETGAANEQFF. This rearrangement joins TRBV5-1 to TRBJ2-1, with 7 bases lining up with TRBD1. The CDR3 is 13 residues long. Germline V gives CDR1 SGHRS, CDR2 YFSETQ. Trimming took 7 bases from V and 7 from J; bases not matched to a gene: 8.

The chain is built from TRBV7-2 and TRBJ1-2; TRBD1 matches 7 bases. V lost 1 base, J lost 7 bases, and 9 bases stayed unmatched. This CDR3 is 15 amino acids long. Per germline, CDR1 SGHTA and CDR2 FQGNSA. Here the CDR3 reads CASSLVRQGKGGYTF. CDR3 nucleotide sequence: TGTGCCAGCAGCTTAGTCAGACAGGGCAAGGGTGGCTACACCTTC.

This clone showed up many times. This chain links TRBV27 with TRBJ2-4; 8 bases agree with TRBD1. Germline CDR1 and CDR2: MNHEY and SMNVEV (reference sequence). The CDR3 extends over 13 amino acids. V shed 5 bases and J 7 bases; nucleotides not matched to a gene: 4. The CDR3 protein is CASSRQGANIQYF. The CDR3 DNA sequence: TGTGCCAGCAGTCGTCAGGGGGCGAACATTCAGTACTTC.

This chain uses TRBV30 with TRBJ1-5; the D gene is possibly TRBD1 (6 bases). The CDR3 runs to 15 residues. Germline CDR1 and CDR2: GTSNPN and SVGIG (reference sequence). V lost 4 bases to trimming and J lost 4 bases, with 17 bases between them. CDR3 in DNA: TGTGCCTGGACCCGGGCAGGGGAAAGGAATCAGCCCCAGCATTTT. It specifies CAWTRAGERNQPQHF.

The chain combines TRBV5-6 with TRBJ2-5, with a weak D call TRBD2 (6 bases). The germline gives CDR1 SGHDT, CDR2 YYEEEE. The V end was cut by 5 bases, the J end by 2 bases, with 10 bases between. The CDR3 has 13 residues. CDR3 amino acids: CASRPDYQETQYF. Here the CDR3 DNA reads TGTGCCAGCAGACCGGACTATCAAGAGACCCAGTACTTC.

In this sample, this clone turned up a few times. The chain has TRBV7-9 and TRBJ1-6; possible D gene TRBD1, 6 bases. Germline V lookup: CDR1 SEHNR, CDR2 FQNEAQ (reference sequence). This CDR3 comprises 16 residues. Trimming shortened V by 1 base and J by 6 bases, and 13 bases separated the two germline ends. The CDR3 loop is CASSLGVWTVNSPLHF. CDR3 nucleotides: TGTGCCAGCAGCTTAGGGGTCTGGACAGTTAATTCACCCCTCCACTTT. Based on the CDR3 plus reference TRBV7-9 and TRBJ1-6, the full variable domain is DTGVSQNPRHKITKRGQNVTFRCDPISEHNRLYWYRQTLGQGPEFLTYFQNEAQLEKSRLLSDRFSAERPKGSFSTLEIQRTEQGDSAMYLCASSLGVWTVNSPLHFGNGTRLTVT.